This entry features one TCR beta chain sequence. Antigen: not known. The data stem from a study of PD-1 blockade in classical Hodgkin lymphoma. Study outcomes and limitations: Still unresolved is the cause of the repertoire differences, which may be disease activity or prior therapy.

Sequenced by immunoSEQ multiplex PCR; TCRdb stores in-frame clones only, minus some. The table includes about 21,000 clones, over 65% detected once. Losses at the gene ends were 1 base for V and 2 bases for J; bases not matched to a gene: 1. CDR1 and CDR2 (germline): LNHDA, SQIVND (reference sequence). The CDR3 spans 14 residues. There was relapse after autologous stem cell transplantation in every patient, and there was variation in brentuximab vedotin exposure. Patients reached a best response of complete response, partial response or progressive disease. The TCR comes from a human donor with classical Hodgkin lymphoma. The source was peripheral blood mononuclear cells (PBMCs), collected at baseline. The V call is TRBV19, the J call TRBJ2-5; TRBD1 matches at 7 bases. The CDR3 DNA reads TGTGCCAGTAGTATAGTGGGACAGCAAGAGACCCAGTACTTC. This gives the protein CASSIVGQQETQYF.